This T cell receptor (beta chain) was sequenced during a study of T-cell memory formation after mild COVID-19 (dated by TCRdb to the early 2020s). About the study as a whole: TCR sequence clusters from the two donors were found to be largely donor specific. In a couple of donors, T-cell clones that expanded and contracted after mild COVID-19 were tracked by sequencing TCRalpha and TCRbeta repertoires over time. The cohort was made up of two young adult volunteers, one female and one male, who were previously healthy.

The sequencer listed for this sample is Illumina NovaSeq 6000. cDNA libraries for TCRalpha and TCRbeta were prepared by 5'RACE using constant-segment primers, with sample barcodes and unique molecular identifiers added. RNA was extracted from every sample with Trizol reagent. Amplification of the libraries took two PCR steps, and the second step added a second sample barcode plus Illumina TruSeq adapters. Sequencing of the libraries was done on an Illumina NovaSeq, producing 2 x 150 bp paired-end reads. For the original study's pipeline: Demultiplexing of reads and collapsing into UMI-guided consensus sequences were performed with migec v1.2.7. Using mixcr v2.1.11, UMI consensuses were aligned to TRA and TRB V and J templates and then assembled into clonotypes. Expanded or contracted clonotypes were those called significant by both edgeR and NoisET, with noise models trained on biological replicates. For edgeR calls, the cutoffs were a false discovery rate-adjusted p below 0.01 and a log2 fold-change threshold of 1. As an exploratory analysis of dynamics, max-normalized trajectories of the 1000 most abundant clonotypes were examined by PCA with hierarchical clustering. Each responding clone was given a CD4 or CD8 phenotype based on the CD4+ and CD8+ repertoires, which had been sequenced separately. TCRdb itself trimmed the public reads at Q25 with fastp, ran MiXCR and retained productive beta chains. When rows share a CDR3 protein, they turn into one entry using the most common DNA and genes. The V and J calls reflect TCRdb's pipeline rather than the authors' work. This sample has hundreds of thousands of distinct CDR3 sequences in its table, and more than 15% of those were observed once. Around 12% of the sample goes to the ten largest clones.

The research as a whole found: Contracting CD4+ clones were found mainly in CM and EM memory subsets, while CD8+ clones were enriched in EMRA. SARS-CoV-2 specificity of the second-wave clones peaking on day 37 was not confirmed. Clones that contracted from day 15 to 85 showed balanced CD4/CD8 phenotypes, whereas a second wave of clones that expanded from day 15 to 37 leaned towards CD4+. Only a couple of mild cases were covered by the study, and larger cohorts that include severe cases with pre-infection samples were considered necessary. Some responding clones were detected in pre-infection memory, suggesting pre-existing cross-reactive memory T cells joined the SARS-CoV-2 response.

The germline ends are 17 bases apart after V is trimmed by 4 bases and J by 7 bases. CDR1 and CDR2 (SGHDT, YYEEEE) derive from the germline V gene. The CDR3 holds 14 amino acids from the cysteine to the phenylalanine. The entry retains the CDR3 DNA only, 42 bases that are in frame from base 1. This clonotype was seen more than once but under ten times. Its antigen remains undetermined. Base qualities are missing; no much larger clone stands one base away. Ficoll-Paque density gradient centrifugation was used to isolate PBMCs. This TCR was recovered from an adult woman who had mild COVID-19 (a few samples of this study predate the infection). The sample titles of this study are shuffled in the database, so cell type and time point are left out; the donor was told from shared clones. The chain was built from TRBV5-6 and TRBJ1-2; a tentative D call is TRBD1 (5 bases match). The specimen was PBMCs or a T cell subset sorted from them (not recorded which). The CDR3 here reads CASSPAAGSFGYTF. The DNA is TGTGCCAGCAGCCCCGCGGCAGGGTCCTTTGGCTACACCTTC.